This T cell receptor (beta chain) was recorded in a study of blood T cell repertoires in COVID-19 (dated by TCRdb to about 2020). Context from the whole study: Collaborator samples came from the United States, Italy and Spain and covered acute and convalescent phases of COVID-19. The material from the prospective study consisted of cDNA or gDNA derived from T cells, B-cell-depleted T cells, or PBMCs. The dataset comprised deeply sampled blood TCRbeta repertoires from subjects exposed to, actively infected with, or recovered from COVID-19. The repertoires were released in a freely available public database intended as a resource for research on the immune response to SARS-CoV-2. Samples came from the ongoing ImmuneRACE study (first 160 participants) plus 1,254 subjects from 6 global collaborators. Nearly every sample came with metadata listing a de-identified subject ID, COVID-19 status, age in years and sex. Where available, HLA class I and class II types were obtained from metadata supplied by the sample provider rather than from assay-based typing.

In the case of this clone: The antigen it binds to is not known. Per-base quality was not reported, and no clone a single base away is much larger than it.

Whole blood was collected in K2EDTA tubes by collaborating institutions according to the institutions' own protocols. For TCRbeta analysis, collaborator samples were shipped as frozen whole blood, as isolated PBMCs, or as DNA extracted from either sample type. Unmatched junction bases come to 10, with V trimmed by 5 bases and J by 0 bases. The CDR3, from cysteine to phenylalanine, totals 18 residues. The retained sequence is limited to the CDR3, 54 bases, with the frame set at the first base. From the germline V gene, CDR1 is SNHLY and CDR2 is FYNNEI. The full study reports these points: The amount of clinical and demographic metadata varied by source and participant and was provided uncurated.

TCRbeta CDR3 regions were amplified from genomic DNA by means of the immunoSEQ Assay, a bias-controlled multiplex PCR. In the source study's methods: Within the assay, amplification of reference gene primers was used to estimate how many nucleated cells each sample contained. To quantify the absolute abundance of each unique TCRbeta CDR3 rearrangement, sequence reads were collapsed and filtered. Productive Simpson clonality was computed per sample as the square root of Simpson's diversity index over productive rearrangements. TCRdb took over this immuneACCESS table, retaining in-frame rearrangements with V and J assigned. Such tables are incomplete; in checked studies, under half of the missing clones stem from an unresolved V gene, and the remainder is unexplained. Clone size and the V and J calls come from that table; the DNA yielded D and trimming. The table for this sample lists around 300,000 clones; 85% to 90% of them were counted only once. Of the sample, roughly 3.9% falls within the top ten clones.

The clonotype originates from a woman in her thirties or forties with acute or convalescent COVID-19. The material sequenced was peripheral blood. The chain employs TRBV2 and TRBJ2-6; the central 7 bases match TRBD1. The CDR3: CASSPGQIVYSGANVLTF. The nucleotides read TGTGCCAGCAGTCCGGGACAGATAGTCTACTCTGGGGCCAACGTCCTGACTTTC.